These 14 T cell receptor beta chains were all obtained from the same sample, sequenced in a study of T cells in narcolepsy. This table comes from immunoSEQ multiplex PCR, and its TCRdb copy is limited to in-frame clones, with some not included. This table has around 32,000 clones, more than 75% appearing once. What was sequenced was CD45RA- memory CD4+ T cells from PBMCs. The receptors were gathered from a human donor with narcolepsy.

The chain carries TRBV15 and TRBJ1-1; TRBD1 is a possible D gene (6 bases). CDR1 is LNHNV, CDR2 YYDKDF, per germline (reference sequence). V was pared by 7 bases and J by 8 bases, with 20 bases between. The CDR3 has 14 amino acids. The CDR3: CATNHHGGAFEAFF. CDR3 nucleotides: TGTGCCACCAACCACCACGGGGGCGCATTCGAAGCTTTCTTT.

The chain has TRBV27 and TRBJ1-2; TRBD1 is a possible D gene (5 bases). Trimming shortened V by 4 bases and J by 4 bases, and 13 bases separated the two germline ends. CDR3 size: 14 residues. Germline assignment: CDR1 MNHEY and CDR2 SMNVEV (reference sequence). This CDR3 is CASSSGQAGYGYTF. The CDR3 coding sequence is TGTGCCAGCAGTTCGGGGCAGGCGGGCTATGGCTACACCTTC.

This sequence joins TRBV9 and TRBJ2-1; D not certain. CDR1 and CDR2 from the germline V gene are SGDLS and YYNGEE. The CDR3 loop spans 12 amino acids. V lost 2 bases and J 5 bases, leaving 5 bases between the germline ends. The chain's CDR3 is CASSVFNNEQFF. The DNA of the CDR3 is TGTGCCAGCAGCGTCTTTAACAATGAGCAGTTCTTC.

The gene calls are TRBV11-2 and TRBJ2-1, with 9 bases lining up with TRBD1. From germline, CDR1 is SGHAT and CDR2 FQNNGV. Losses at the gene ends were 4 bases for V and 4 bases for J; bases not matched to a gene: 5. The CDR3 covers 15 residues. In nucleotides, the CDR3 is TGTGCCAGCAGCTCTGGACAGGGGATTTACAATGAGCAGTTCTTC. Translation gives CASSSGQGIYNEQFF.

The CDR3 DNA reads TGTGCCAGCAGCGGGACAATATATCTCGGTGAGCAGTTCTTC. It yields the protein CASSGTIYLGEQFF. V usage is TRBV6-1 and J usage is TRBJ2-1; a weak D match, TRBD1 (6 bases). CDR3 length: 14 residues. CDR1 MNHNS and CDR2 SASEGT come from the germline V gene. Trimming removed 6 bases from V and 9 bases from J, with 18 bases in between.

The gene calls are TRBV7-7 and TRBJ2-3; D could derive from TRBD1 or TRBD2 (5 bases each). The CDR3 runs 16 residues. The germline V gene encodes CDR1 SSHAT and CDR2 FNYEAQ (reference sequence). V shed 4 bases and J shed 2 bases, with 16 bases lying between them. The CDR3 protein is CASSYHPGPNTDTQYF. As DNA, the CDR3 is TGTGCCAGCAGCTATCATCCGGGACCAAACACAGATACGCAGTATTTT.

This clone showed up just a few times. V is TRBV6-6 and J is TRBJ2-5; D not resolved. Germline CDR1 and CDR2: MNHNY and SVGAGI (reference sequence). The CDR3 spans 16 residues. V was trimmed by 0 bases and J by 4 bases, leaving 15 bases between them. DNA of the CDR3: TGTGCCAGCAGTTACTCGAACGGGCAAGTCTTAGAGACCCAGTACTTC. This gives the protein CASSYSNGQVLETQYF.

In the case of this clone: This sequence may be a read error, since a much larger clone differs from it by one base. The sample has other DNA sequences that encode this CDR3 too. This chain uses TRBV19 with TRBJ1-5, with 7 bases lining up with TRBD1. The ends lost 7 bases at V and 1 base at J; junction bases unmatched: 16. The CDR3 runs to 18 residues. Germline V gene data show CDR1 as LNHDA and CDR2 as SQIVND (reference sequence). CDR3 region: CASNPRQGGDRSNQPQHF. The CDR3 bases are TGTGCCAGTAACCCCCGTCAGGGGGGGGATAGGAGCAATCAGCCCCAGCATTTT.

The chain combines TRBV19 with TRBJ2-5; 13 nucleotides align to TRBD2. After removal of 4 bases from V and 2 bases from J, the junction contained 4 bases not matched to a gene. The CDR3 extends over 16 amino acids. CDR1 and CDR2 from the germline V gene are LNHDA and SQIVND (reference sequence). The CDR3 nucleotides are TGTGCCAGTAGTAGACTAGCGGGAGGAGATCAAGAGACCCAGTACTTC. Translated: CASSRLAGGDQETQYF.

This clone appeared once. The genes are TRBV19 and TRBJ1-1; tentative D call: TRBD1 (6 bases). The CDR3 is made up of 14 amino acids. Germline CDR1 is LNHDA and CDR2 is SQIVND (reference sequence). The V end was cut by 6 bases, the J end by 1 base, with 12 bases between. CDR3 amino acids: CASRKLGGNTEAFF. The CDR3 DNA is TGTGCCAGTAGAAAACTAGGGGGGAACACTGAAGCTTTCTTT.

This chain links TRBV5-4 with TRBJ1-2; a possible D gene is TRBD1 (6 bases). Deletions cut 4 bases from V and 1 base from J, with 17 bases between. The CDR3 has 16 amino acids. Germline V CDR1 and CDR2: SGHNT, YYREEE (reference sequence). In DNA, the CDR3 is TGTGCCAGCAGCGGGGGGCGTAAGACGGGTAACTATGGCTACACCTTC. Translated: CASSGGRKTGNYGYTF. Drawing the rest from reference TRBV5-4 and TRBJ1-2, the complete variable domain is ETGVTQSPTHLIKTRGQQVTLRCSSQSGHNTVSWYQQALGQGPQFIFQYYREEENGRGNFPPRFSGLQFPNYSSELNVNALELDDSALYLCASSGGRKTGNYGYTFGSGTRLTVV.

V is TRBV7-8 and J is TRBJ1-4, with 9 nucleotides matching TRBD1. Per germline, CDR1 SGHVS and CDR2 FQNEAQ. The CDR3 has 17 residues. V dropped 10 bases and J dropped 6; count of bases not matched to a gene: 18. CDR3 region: CATTLRGGQGTDEKLFF. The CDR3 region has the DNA TGTGCCACCACCCTTAGGGGGGGACAGGGTACGGATGAAAAACTGTTTTTT.

CDR3 sequence: CAWSLGQASNQPQHF. As DNA, the CDR3 is TGTGCCTGGAGCCTGGGACAGGCGAGCAATCAGCCCCAGCATTTT. The J gene is TRBJ1-5, the V gene TRBV30; TRBD1 aligns across 8 bases. The CDR3 runs 15 residues. Germline V gives CDR1 GTSNPN, CDR2 SVGIG (reference sequence). J gave up 1 base and V 3 bases, and 5 bases lay outside the gene matches.

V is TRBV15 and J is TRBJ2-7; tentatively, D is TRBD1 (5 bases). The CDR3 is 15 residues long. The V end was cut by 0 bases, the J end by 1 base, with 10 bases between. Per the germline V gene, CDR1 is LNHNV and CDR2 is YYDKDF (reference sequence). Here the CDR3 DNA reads TGTGCCACCAGCAGAGAAGGCACAGGATCCTACGAGCAGTACTTC. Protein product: CATSREGTGSYEQYF.